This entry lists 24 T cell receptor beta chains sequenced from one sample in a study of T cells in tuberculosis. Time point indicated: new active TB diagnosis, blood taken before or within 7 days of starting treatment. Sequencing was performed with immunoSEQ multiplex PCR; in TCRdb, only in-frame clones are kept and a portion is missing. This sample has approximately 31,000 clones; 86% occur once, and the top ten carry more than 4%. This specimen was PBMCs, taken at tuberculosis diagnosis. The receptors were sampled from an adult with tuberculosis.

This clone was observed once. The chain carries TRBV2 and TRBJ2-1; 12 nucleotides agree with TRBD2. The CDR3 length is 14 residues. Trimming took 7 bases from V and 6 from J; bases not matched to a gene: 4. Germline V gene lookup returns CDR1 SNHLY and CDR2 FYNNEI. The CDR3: CASTASGGANEQFF. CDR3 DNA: TGTGCCAGCACTGCTAGCGGGGGGGCCAATGAGCAGTTCTTC.

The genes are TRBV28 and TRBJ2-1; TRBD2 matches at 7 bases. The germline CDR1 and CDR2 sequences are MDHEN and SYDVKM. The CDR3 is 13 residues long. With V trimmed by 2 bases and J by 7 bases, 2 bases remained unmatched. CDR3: CASSLAGRNEQFF. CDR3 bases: TGTGCCAGCAGTTTAGCCGGGAGGAATGAGCAGTTCTTC.

CDR3 nucleotide sequence: TGTGCCAGTAGTATACTAGGGGGTGGCAATCAGCCCCAGCATTTT. Its translation: CASSILGGGNQPQHF. The chain carries TRBV19 and TRBJ1-5, with a tentative D call TRBD1 (6 bases). Germline V lookup: CDR1 LNHDA, CDR2 SQIVND (reference sequence). There are 15 residues in the CDR3. Between the trimmed V and J ends, which lost 2 bases and 2 bases, there was a span of 10 bases.

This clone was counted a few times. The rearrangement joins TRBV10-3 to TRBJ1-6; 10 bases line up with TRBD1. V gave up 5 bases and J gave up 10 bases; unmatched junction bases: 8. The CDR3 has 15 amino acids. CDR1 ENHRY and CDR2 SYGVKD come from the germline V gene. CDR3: CAISQTGGLESPLHF. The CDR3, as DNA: TGTGCCATCAGTCAGACAGGGGGCTTGGAATCACCCCTCCACTTT.

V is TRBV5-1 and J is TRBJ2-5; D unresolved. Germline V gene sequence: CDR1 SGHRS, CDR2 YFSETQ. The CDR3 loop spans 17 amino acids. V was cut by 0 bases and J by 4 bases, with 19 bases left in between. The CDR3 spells CASSLEVSARPTETQYF. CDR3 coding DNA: TGCGCCAGCAGCTTGGAGGTTTCGGCTAGACCCACAGAGACCCAGTACTTC. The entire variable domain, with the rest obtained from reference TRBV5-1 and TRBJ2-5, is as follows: KAGVTQTPRYLIKTRGQQVTLSCSPISGHRSVSWYQQTPGQGLQFLFEYFSETQRNKGNFPGRFSGRQFSNSRSEMNVSTLELGDSALYLCASSLEVSARPTETQYFGPGTRLLVL.

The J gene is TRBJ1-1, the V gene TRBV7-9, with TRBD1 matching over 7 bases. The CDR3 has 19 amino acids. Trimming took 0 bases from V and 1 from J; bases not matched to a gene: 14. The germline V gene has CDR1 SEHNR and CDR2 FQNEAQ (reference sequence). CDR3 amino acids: CASSLARGQRGWRNTEAFF. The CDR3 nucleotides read TGTGCCAGCAGCTTAGCAAGGGGACAGAGGGGGTGGCGGAACACTGAAGCTTTCTTT.

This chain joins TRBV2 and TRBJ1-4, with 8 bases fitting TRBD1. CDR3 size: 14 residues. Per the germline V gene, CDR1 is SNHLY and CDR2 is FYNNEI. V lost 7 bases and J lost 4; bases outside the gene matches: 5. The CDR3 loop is CASKTGQVNEKLFF. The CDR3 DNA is TGTGCCAGCAAAACGGGACAGGTTAATGAAAAACTGTTTTTT.

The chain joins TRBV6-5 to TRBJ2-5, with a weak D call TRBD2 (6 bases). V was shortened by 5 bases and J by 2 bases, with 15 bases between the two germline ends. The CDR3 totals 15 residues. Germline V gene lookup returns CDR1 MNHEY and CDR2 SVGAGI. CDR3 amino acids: CASSRTRGSQETQYF. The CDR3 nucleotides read TGTGCCAGCAGTAGAACCCGGGGGTCACAAGAGACCCAGTACTTC.

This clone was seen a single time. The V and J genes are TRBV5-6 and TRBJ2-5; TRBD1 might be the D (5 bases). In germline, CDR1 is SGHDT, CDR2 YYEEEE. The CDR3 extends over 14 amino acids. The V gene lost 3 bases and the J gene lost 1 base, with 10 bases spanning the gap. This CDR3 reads CASSWPDSQETQYF. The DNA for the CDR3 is TGTGCCAGCAGCTGGCCCGACAGCCAAGAGACCCAGTACTTC.

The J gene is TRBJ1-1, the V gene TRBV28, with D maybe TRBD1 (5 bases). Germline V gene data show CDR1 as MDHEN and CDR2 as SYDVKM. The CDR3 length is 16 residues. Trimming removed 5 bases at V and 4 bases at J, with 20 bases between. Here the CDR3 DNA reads TGTGCCAGCAGTCCCTCAGGGTTTTTATTGGGCACTGAAGCTTTCTTT. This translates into CASSPSGFLLGTEAFF.

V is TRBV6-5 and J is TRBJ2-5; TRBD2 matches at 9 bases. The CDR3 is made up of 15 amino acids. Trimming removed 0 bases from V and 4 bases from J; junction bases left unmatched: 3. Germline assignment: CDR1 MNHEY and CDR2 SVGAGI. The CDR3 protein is CASSYSGGGVETQYF. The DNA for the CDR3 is TGTGCCAGCAGTTACTCCGGCGGGGGGGTAGAGACCCAGTACTTC.

The CDR3 reads CASSQVSGPSYEQYF. In DNA, the CDR3 is TGCGCCAGCAGCCAAGTTAGTGGGCCCTCCTACGAGCAGTACTTC. The J gene is TRBJ2-7, the V gene TRBV4-1; D ambiguous. The CDR3 spans 15 residues. V was trimmed by 1 base and J by 0 bases, leaving 10 bases between them. Germline V gives CDR1 MGHRA, CDR2 YSYEKL.

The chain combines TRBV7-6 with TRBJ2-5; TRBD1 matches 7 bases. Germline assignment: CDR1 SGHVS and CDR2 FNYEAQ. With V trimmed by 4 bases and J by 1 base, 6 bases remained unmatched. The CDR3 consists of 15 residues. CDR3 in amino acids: CASSSLRGLQETQYF. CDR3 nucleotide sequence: TGTGCCAGCAGCTCCTTAAGGGGGCTCCAAGAGACCCAGTACTTC.

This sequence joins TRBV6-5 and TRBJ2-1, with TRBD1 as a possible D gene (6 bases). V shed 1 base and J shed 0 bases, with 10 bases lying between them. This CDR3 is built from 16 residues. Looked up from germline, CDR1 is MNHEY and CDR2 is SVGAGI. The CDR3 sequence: CASSYLTGSSYNEQFF. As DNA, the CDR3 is TGTGCCAGCAGTTACTTAACAGGGAGCTCCTACAATGAGCAGTTCTTC.

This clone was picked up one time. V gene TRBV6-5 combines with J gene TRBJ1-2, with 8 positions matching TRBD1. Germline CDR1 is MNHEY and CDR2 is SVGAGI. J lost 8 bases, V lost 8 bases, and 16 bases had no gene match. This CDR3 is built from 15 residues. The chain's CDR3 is CASGYPRTGTGGYTF. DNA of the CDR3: TGTGCCAGCGGGTATCCAAGGACAGGGACGGGAGGCTACACCTTC.

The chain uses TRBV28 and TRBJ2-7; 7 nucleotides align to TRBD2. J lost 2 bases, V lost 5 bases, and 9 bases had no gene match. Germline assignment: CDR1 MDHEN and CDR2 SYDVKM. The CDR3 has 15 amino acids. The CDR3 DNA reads TGTGCCAGCAGTCCCGGACTAGGAAGACCCTACGAGCAGTACTTC. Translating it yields CASSPGLGRPYEQYF.

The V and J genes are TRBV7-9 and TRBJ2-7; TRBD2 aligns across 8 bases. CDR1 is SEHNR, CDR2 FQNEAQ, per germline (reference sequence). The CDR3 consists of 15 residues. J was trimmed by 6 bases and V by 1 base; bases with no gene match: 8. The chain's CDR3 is CASSLGPGGVGEQYF. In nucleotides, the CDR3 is TGTGCCAGCAGCTTAGGACCCGGGGGGGTCGGCGAGCAGTACTTC.

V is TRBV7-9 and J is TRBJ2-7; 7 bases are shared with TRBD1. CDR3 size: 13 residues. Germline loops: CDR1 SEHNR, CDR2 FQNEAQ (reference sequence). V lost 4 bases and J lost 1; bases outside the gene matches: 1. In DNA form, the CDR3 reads TGTGCCAGCAGCTGGACAGGATCCTACGAGCAGTACTTC. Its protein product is CASSWTGSYEQYF.

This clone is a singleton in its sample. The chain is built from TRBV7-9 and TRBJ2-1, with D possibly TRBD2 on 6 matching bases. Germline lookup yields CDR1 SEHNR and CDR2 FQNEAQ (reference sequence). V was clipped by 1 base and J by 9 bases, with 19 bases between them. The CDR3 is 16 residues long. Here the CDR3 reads CASSLDGSSARGEQFF. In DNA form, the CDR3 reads TGTGCCAGCAGCTTAGATGGGTCTAGCGCTCGGGGTGAGCAGTTCTTC. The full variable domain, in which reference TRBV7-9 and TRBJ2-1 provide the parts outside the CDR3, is DTGVSQNPRHKITKRGQNVTFRCDPISEHNRLYWYRQTLGQGPEFLTYFQNEAQLEKSRLLSDRFSAERPKGSFSTLEIQRTEQGDSAMYLCASSLDGSSARGEQFFGPGTRLTVL.

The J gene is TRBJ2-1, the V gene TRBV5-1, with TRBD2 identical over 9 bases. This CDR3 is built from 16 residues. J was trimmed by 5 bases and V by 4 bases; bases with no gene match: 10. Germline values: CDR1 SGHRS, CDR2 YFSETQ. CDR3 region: CASSGMASGANNEQFF. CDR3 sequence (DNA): TGCGCCAGCAGCGGTATGGCTAGCGGGGCTAACAATGAGCAGTTCTTC.

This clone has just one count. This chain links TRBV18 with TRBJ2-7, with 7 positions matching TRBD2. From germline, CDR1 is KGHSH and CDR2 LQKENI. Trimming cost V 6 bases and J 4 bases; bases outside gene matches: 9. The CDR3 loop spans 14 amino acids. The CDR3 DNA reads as TGTGCCAGCTCCCAATCGGGAGGTGGTTACGAGCAGTACTTC. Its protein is CASSQSGGGYEQYF.

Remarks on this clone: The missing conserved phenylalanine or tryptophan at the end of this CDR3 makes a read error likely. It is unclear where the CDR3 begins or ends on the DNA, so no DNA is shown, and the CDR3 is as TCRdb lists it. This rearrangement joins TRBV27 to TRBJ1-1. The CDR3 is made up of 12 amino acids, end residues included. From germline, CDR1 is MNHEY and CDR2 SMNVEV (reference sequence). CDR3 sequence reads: CASSFPILCPSG.

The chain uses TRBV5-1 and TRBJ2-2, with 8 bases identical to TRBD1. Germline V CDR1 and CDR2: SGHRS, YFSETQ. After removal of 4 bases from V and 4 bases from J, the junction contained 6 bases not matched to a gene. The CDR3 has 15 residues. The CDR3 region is CASSTPGQGTGELFF. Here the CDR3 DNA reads TGCGCCAGCAGCACCCCCGGACAGGGCACCGGGGAGCTGTTTTTT.

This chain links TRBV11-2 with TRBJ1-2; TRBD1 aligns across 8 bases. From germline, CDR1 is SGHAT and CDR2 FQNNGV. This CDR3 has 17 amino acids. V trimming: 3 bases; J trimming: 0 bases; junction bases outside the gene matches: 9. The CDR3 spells CASSFGTGLTSNYGYTF. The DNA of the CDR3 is TGTGCCAGCAGCTTTGGGACAGGCCTAACCTCTAACTATGGCTACACCTTC.